This T cell receptor beta chain is drawn from a study of T cell repertoires in cytomegalovirus infection. Study as a whole: Public TCR beta signatures provided an indication of both CMV infection and a matching HLA type. General study findings and limits: There were HLA-C-restricted CMV-specific TCR beta clonotypes dominating the ex vivo response.

Via MiXCR, TCRdb re-called the reads, giving one row per CDR3 protein. The data show about 900,000 distinct CDR3 sequences, with around a third seen just once and over 12% held by the top ten. This clonotype was detected only a few times. Its antigen remains unidentified. Per germline, CDR1 MNHEY and CDR2 SVGAGI. V gave up 2 bases and J gave up 11 bases, with 10 bases separating them. This CDR3 region has 13 residues. The TCR was taken from a human donor in good health (CMV status not recorded). Some clones in this sample may be carry-over from other donors' samples. The material was cultured CD8+ T cells from PBMCs, obtained from culture after CMV antigen stimulation. The chain joins TRBV6-5 to TRBJ2-6; D ambiguous. The CDR3 reads CASSYTPADVLTF. The CDR3 DNA reads as TGTGCCAGCAGTTACACACCCGCGGACGTCCTGACTTTC.